This TCR beta chain emerged from a study of PD-1 blockade in classical Hodgkin lymphoma. Whole-study results and caveats: Healthy donors were reported to have higher baseline TCR diversity than newly diagnosed patients. When nivolumab was started under 1 year after ASCT, patients were excluded. CD4+ TCR diversity climbed significantly by C4D1, unlike CD8+ TCR diversity.

Relapse was seen in all patients after autologous stem cell transplantation, and brentuximab vedotin exposure was variable. The study recorded best responses of complete response, partial response or progressive disease. This clone appeared a single time. The antigen remains unidentified. The table came from immunoSEQ multiplex PCR; TCRdb's copy has only in-frame clones and leaves some out. The table has about 84,000 clones, about nine tenths seen once. Sample: peripheral blood mononuclear cells (PBMCs), taken at baseline. This TCR was sampled from a human donor with classical Hodgkin lymphoma.

This CDR3 reads CASKGQGNQPQHF. The DNA for the CDR3 is TGTGCCAGCAAGGGACAGGGCAATCAGCCCCAGCATTTT. This chain links TRBV2 with TRBJ1-5, with 8 bases that match TRBD1. The CDR3 runs to 13 residues. V dropped 7 bases and J dropped 2; count of bases not matched to a gene: 1. Per germline, CDR1 SNHLY and CDR2 FYNNEI.